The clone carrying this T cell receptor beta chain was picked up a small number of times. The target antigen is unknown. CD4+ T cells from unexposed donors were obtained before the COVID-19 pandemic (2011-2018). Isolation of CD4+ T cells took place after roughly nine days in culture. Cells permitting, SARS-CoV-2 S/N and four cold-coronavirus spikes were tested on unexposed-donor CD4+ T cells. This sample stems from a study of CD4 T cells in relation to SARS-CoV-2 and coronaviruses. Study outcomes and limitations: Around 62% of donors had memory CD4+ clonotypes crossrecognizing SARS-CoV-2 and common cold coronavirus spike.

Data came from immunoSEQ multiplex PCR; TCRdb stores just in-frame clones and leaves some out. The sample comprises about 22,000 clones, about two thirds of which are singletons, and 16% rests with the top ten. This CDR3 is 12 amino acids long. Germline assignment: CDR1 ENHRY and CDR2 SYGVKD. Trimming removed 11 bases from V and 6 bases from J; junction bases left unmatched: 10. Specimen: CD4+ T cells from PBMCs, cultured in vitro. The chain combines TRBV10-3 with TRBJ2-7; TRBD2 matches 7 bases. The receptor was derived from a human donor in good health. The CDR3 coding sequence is TGTGCCGCAGGTGGGGAGGGTCTCGAGCAGTACTTC. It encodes CAAGGEGLEQYF.